The T cell receptor (beta chain) under discussion was sequenced for a study of cytomegalovirus exposure and HLA in healthy donors. As concerns this clone: Its antigen is as yet unknown.

Here immunoSEQ multiplex PCR was the method, and the copy in TCRdb shows in-frame clones only, minus some. The sample includes 120,000 or so clones, 95% to 96% of them seen just once. Whole-study findings and limits: Most TCR sequences showed up rarely, but some public TCRs showed up in many donors.

This TCR was recovered from a man younger than 35 in good health and CMV-seronegative. The sample was PBMCs.

Written as DNA, the CDR3 is TGTGCCAGCAGCCTACCCCGGGGCTACACCTTC. Encoded protein: CASSLPRGYTF. The J gene is TRBJ1-2, the V gene TRBV28; D is unclear. The germline V gene has CDR1 MDHEN and CDR2 SYDVKM. The CDR3 contains 11 residues. The V and J ends lost 6 bases and 8 bases respectively, with 10 bases between them.